This T cell receptor (beta chain) was observed in a study of CXCR3-negative and CXCR3-positive naive CD8 T cells. Per CD8+ T cell subset, triplicate sorts of 300,000 or so cells each were done. As to this clonotype: Its specificity is not known.

Findings and limits, study-wide: CXCR3 expression partially decreased after cryopreservation; most assays used fresh PBMCs. For naive cells, CXCR3-negative and CXCR3-positive subsets had similar TRBV-TRBJ usage; for memory cells, usage differed. Naive subsets were similarly diverse, while memory CD8+ repertoires were much less diverse. Against CXCR3-negative naive cells, CXCR3-positive naive cells showed more hydrophobic TRB CDR3s.

This CDR3 region has 14 residues. CDR1 and CDR2 from the germline V gene are SQVTM and ANQGSEA. Preparation of TRB cDNA libraries relied on 5' RACE carrying UMI labels. From the 5' RACE reads, TCRdb lists one entry per CDR3 protein and no DNA. The specimen's table records fewer than 90,000 distinct CDR3 sequences. This chain connects TRBV29-1 to TRBJ2-5. Sequenced material: naive CXCR3+ CD8+ T cells from blood. As for subset: CD45RO-CCR7+CD27+CD95- naive CD8+ T cells expressing CXCR3 (TNR3+). This clonotype was sampled from a human donor in good health. Some clones in this sample may be carry-over from other donors' samples. The CDR3 region is CSVEDWQVQETQYF. The full variable domain, completed using reference TRBV29-1 and TRBJ2-5, is SAVISQKPSRDICQRGTSLTIQCQVDSQVTMMFWYRQQPGQSLTLIATANQGSEATYESGFVIDKFPISRPNLTFSTLTVSNMSPEDSSIYLCSVEDWQVQETQYFGPGTRLLVL.